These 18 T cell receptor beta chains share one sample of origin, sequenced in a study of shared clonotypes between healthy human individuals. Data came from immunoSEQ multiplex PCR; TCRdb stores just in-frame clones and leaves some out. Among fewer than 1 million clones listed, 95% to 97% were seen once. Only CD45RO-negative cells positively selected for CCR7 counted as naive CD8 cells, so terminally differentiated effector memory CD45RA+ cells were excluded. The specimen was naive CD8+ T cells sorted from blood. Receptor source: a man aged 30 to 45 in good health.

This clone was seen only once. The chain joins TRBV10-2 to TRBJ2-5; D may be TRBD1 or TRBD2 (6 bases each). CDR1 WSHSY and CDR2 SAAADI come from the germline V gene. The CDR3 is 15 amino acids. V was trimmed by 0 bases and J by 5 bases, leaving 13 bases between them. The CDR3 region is CASSESRGRGETQYF. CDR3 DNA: TGCGCCAGCAGTGAGTCCCGGGGGCGCGGGGAGACCCAGTACTTC.

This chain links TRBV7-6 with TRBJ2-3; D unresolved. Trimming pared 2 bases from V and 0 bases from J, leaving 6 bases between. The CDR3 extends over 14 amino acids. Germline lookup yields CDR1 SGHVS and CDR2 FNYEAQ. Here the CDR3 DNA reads TGTGCCAGCAGCTTAAAGGCGAGCACAGATACGCAGTATTTT. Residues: CASSLKASTDTQYF.

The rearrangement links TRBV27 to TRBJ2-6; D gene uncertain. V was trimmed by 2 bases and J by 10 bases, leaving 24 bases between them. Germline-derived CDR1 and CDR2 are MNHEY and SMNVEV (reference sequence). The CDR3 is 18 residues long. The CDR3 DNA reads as TGTGCCAGCAGTTTAAGCCAGAACTTTCCTGGTATGGGGAACGTCCTGACTTTC. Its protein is CASSLSQNFPGMGNVLTF.

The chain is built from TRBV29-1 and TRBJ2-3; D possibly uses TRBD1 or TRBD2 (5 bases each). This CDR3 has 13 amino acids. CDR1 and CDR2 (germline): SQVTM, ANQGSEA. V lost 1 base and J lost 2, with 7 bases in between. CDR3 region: CSVEGGITDTQYF. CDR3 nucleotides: TGCAGCGTTGAAGGGGGGATCACAGATACGCAGTATTTT.

The CDR3 DNA sequence: TGCGCCAGCAGGGGAGGGGGCTTCGAGACAGATACGCAGTATTTT. Its protein is CASRGGGFETDTQYF. The V and J genes are TRBV5-1 and TRBJ2-3; D may be TRBD1 or TRBD2 (7 bases each). The V gene's germline CDR1 is SGHRS and CDR2 YFSETQ. The V end lost 5 bases, the J end lost 3 bases, and 16 bases lay between the germline ends. The CDR3 runs to 15 residues.

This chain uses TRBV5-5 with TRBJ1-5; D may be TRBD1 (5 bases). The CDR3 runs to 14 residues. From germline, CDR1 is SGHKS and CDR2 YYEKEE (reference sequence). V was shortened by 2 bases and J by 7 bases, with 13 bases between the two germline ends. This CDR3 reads CASSFGAGEQPQHF. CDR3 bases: TGTGCCAGCAGCTTCGGGGCCGGGGAGCAGCCCCAGCATTTT.

CDR3 residues: CASSFGTGYNEQFF. For the CDR3, the DNA is TGTGCCAGCAGCTTTGGGACGGGGTACAATGAGCAGTTCTTC. This chain links TRBV5-4 with TRBJ2-1; D is perhaps TRBD1 or TRBD2 (5 bases each). V lost 2 bases and J lost 4, with 10 bases in between. CDR3 length: 14 amino acids. Germline CDR1 and CDR2: SGHNT and YYREEE (reference sequence). Supplemented by reference TRBV5-4 and TRBJ2-1, the full variable domain reads ETGVTQSPTHLIKTRGQQVTLRCSSQSGHNTVSWYQQALGQGPQFIFQYYREEENGRGNFPPRFSGLQFPNYSSELNVNALELDDSALYLCASSFGTGYNEQFFGPGTRLTVL.

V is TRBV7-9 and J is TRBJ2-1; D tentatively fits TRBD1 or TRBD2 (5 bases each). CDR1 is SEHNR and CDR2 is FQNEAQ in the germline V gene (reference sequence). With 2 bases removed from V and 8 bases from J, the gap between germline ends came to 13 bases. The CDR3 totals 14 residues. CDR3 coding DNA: TGTGCCAGCAGCTTATATCCGGGGACGGATGAGCAGTTCTTC. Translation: CASSLYPGTDEQFF.

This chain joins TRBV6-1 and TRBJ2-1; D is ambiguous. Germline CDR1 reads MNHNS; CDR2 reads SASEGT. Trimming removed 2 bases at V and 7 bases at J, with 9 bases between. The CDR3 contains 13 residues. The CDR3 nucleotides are TGTGCCAGCAGTGAATCGGTATGGAATGAGCAGTTCTTC. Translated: CASSESVWNEQFF.

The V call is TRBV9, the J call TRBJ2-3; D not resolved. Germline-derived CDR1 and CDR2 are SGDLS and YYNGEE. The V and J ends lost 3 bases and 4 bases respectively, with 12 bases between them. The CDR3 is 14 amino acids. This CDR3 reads CASSELPSPDTQYF. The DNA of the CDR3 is TGTGCCAGCAGCGAGCTTCCGTCCCCAGATACGCAGTATTTT.

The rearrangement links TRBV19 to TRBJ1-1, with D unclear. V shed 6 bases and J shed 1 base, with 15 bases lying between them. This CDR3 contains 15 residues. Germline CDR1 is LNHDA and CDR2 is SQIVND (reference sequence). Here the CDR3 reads CASSQAATPNTEAFF. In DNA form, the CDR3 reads TGTGCCAGTAGCCAAGCAGCCACACCGAACACTGAAGCTTTCTTT.

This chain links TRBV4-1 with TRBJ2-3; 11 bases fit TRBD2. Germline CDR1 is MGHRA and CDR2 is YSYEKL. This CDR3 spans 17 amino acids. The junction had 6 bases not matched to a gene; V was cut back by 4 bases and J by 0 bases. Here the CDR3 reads CASSRIAGGPSTDTQYF. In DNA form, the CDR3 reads TGCGCCAGCAGCCGAATAGCGGGAGGGCCGAGCACAGATACGCAGTATTTT.

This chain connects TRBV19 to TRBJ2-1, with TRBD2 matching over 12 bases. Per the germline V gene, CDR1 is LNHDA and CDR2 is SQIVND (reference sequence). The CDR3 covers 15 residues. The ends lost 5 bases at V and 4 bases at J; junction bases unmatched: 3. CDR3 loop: CASSQTSGRYNEQFF. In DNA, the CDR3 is TGTGCCAGTAGTCAGACTAGCGGGAGATACAATGAGCAGTTCTTC.

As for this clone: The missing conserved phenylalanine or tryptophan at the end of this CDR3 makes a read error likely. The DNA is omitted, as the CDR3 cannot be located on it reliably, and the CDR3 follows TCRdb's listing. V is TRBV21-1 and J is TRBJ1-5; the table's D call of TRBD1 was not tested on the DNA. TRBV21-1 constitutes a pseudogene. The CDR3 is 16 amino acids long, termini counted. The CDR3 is CASSKVRPQKEQPQHL.

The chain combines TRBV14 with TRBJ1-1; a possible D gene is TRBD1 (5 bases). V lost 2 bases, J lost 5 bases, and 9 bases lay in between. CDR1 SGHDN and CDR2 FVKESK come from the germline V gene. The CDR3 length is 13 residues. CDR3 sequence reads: CASSQSGRTEAFF. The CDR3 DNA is TGTGCCAGCAGCCAATCAGGGAGGACTGAAGCTTTCTTT.

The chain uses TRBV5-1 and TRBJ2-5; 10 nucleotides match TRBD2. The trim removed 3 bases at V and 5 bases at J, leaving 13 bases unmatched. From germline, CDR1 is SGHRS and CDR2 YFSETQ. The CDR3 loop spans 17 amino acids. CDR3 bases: TGCGCCAGCAGCTCCGGACCACTAGCGGGAAATTTGGAGACCCAGTACTTC. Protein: CASSSGPLAGNLETQYF. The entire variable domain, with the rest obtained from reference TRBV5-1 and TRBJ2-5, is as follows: KAGVTQTPRYLIKTRGQQVTLSCSPISGHRSVSWYQQTPGQGLQFLFEYFSETQRNKGNFPGRFSGRQFSNSRSEMNVSTLELGDSALYLCASSSGPLAGNLETQYFGPGTRLLVL.

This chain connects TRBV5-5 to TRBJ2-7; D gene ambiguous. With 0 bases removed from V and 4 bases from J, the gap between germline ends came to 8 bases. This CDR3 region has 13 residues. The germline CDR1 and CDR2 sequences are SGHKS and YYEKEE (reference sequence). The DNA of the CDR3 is TGTGCCAGCAGCTTGGAATTGGAGTACGAGCAGTACTTC. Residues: CASSLELEYEQYF.

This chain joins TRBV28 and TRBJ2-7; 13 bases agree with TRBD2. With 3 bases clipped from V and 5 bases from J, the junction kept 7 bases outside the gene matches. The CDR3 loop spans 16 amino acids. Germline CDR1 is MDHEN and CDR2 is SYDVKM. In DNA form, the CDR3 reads TGTGCCAGCAGTTTCCTTGGGACTAGCGGGACCAACGAGCAGTACTTC. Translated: CASSFLGTSGTNEQYF.